The clone carrying this T cell receptor beta chain occurred a few times. Its specificity is not known. The CDR3 has 18 residues. All of the isolated RNA was reverse transcribed, so expressed TCRB transcripts were sequenced. The data were produced by immunoSEQ multiplex PCR, yet TCRdb's version contains in-frame clones alone and is incomplete. The repertoire has hundreds of thousands of clones, around an eighth of them found once; the top ten carry 0.03% to 0.04%. The entry originates in a study of beta chain features in type 1 diabetes. Notes on the study in general: Patients' naive, central memory and regulatory TCRB repertoires appeared more alike than those of healthy donors. Shortening that was moderate but significant affected the TCRB CDR3s of Type 1 diabetes patients in all four CD4+ subsets.

The sequenced material came from naive CD4+ T cells from blood. This chain joins TRBV21-1 and TRBJ2-5; TRBD1, the table's D call, was not compared with the DNA. TRBV21-1 is given as a pseudogene. The source of this sequence is a man younger than 30 with type 1 diabetes. The CDR3 loop is CASIERGIIPGQKETQYF. CDR3 DNA sequence: TGTGCCAGCATCGAGAGGGGGATTATCCCGGGACAGAAAGAGACCCAGTACTTC.